The present entry profiles one T cell receptor beta chain with its context. CDR1 and CDR2 from the germline V gene are DFQATT and SNEGSKA (reference sequence). This CDR3 spans 13 amino acids. Between the trimmed V and J ends, which lost 3 bases and 9 bases, there was a span of 15 bases. This sample is drawn from a study of blood T cell repertoires in COVID-19. Overall study context: The United States, Italy and Spain were the sources of the acute and convalescent COVID-19 samples. PBMCs, B-cell-depleted T cells, or T cells were the source of the cDNA or gDNA that made up the material.

Original handling: The authors estimated nucleated cell counts from reference gene primer amplification. Generated by immunoSEQ multiplex PCR, the TCRdb table keeps only in-frame clones and is missing some. The V and J calls and clone size come from that table; D and trimming were worked out from the DNA. The data show about 180,000 clones, approximately 89% seen once. Sequences were obtained from peripheral blood. V is TRBV20-1 and J is TRBJ1-3; maybe TRBD1 (6 bases). This sequence originates from a woman in her thirties with acute or convalescent COVID-19. CDR3 loop: CSASPDRPGTIYF. CDR3 sequence (DNA): TGCAGTGCTAGTCCGGACAGACCGGGCACCATATATTTT.